This T cell receptor beta chain was recorded in a study of a mutant IDH1 vaccine in newly diagnosed glioma. Study information: Averaging around 42 years of age, treated patients were about 60% male and roughly 40% female.

Noted time point: week 23, last vaccination. Each dose delivered 300 ug of mutant IDH1 20-mer peptide subcutaneously with imiquimod. Method: immunoSEQ multiplex PCR; TCRdb's copy keeps in-frame clones and lacks some. Among under 85,000 clones, approximately 85% were seen once, and the ten largest hold 0.75% to 0.95%. The CDR3 sequence is 15 residues long. V lost 4 bases to trimming and J lost 4 bases; unmatched junction nucleotides: 9. Germline V CDR1 and CDR2: SGDLS, YYNGEE. A note on this clone: Its antigen is not known.

Sequences were derived from PBMCs, sampled from a glioma patient whose treatment included an IDH1 peptide vaccine. This chain uses TRBV9 with TRBJ2-7; TRBD1 agrees at 9 bases. The receptor was derived from a woman in her 50s with glioma. The CDR3 sequence is CASSLSGTGMYEQYF. CDR3 bases: TGTGCCAGCAGCCTGTCCGGGACAGGGATGTACGAGCAGTACTTC.